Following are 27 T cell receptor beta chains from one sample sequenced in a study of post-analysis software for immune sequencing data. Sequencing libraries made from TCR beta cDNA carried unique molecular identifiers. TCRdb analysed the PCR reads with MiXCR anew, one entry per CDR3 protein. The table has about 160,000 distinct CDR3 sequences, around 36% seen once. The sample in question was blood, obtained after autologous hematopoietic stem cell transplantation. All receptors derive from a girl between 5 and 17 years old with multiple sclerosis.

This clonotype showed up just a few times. In nucleotides, the CDR3 is TGTGCCAGCACCGGGGGGTATAGCAATCAGCCCCAGCATTTT. Amino acids: CASTGGYSNQPQHF. The chain has TRBV6-2 or TRBV6-3 and TRBJ1-5; D might be TRBD1 (5 bases). The germline V gene has CDR1 MNHEY and CDR2 SVGEGT. Trimming took 7 bases from V and 0 from J, leaving 10 bases between them. This CDR3 is 14 amino acids long.

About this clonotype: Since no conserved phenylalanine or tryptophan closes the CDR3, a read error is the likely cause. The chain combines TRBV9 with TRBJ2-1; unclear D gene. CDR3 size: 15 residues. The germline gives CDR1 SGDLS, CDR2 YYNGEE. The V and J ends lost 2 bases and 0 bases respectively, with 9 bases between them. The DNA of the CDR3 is TGTGCCAGCAGCGTTCGCGGACGCTCCTACAATGAGCAGTTCTGC. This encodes CASSVRGRSYNEQFC.

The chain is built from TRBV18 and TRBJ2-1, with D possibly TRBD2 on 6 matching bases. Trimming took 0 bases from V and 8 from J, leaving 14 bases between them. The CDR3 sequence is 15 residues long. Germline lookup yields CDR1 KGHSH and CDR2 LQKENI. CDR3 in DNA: TGTGCCAGCTCACCACCGGAGGGTATACGCGATGAGCAGTTCTTC. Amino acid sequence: CASSPPEGIRDEQFF.

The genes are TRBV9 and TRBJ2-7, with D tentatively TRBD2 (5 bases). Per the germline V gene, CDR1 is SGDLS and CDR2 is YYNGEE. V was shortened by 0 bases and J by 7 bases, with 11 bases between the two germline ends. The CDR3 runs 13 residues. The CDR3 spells CASSVEADWEQYF. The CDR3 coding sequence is TGTGCCAGCAGCGTAGAGGCGGACTGGGAGCAGTACTTC.

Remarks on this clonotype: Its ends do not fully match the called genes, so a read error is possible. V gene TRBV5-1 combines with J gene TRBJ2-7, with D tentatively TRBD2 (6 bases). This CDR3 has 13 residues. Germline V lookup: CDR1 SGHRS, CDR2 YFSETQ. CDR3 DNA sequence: TGCGCCAGCAGCTCGGGACTCTCCTGCGAGCAGTACTTC. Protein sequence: CASSSGLSCEQYF.

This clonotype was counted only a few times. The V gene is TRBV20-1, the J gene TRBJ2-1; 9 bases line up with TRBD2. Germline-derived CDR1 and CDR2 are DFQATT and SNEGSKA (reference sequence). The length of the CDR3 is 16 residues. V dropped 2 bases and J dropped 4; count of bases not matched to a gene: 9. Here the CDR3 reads CSARRGAGGGYNEQFF. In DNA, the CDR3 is TGCAGTGCTAGACGCGGGGCGGGAGGGGGGTACAATGAGCAGTTCTTC.

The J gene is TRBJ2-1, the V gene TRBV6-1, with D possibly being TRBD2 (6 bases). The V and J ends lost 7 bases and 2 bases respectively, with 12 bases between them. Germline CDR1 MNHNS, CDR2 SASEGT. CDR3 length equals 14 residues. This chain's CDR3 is CASIWGEAYNEQFF. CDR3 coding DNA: TGTGCCAGCATATGGGGGGAGGCCTACAATGAGCAGTTCTTC.

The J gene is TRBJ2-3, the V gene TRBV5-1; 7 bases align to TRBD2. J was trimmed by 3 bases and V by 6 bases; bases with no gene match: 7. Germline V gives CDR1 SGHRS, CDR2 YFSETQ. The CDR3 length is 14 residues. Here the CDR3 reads CASNAGVGTDTQYF. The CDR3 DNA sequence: TGCGCCAGCAACGCGGGAGTCGGTACAGATACGCAGTATTTT.

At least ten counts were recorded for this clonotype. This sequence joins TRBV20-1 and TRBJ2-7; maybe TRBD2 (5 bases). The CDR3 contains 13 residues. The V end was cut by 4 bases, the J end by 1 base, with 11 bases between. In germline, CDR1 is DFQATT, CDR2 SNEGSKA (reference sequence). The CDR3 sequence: CSATGDLSYEQYF. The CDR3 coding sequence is TGCAGTGCTACCGGGGATCTTTCCTACGAGCAGTACTTC.

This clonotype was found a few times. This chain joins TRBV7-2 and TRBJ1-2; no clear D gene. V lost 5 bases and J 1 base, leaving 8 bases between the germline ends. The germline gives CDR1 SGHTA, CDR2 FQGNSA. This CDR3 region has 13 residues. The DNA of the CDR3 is TGTGCCAGCAGCGCAGACAATAACTATGGCTACACCTTC. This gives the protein CASSADNNYGYTF.

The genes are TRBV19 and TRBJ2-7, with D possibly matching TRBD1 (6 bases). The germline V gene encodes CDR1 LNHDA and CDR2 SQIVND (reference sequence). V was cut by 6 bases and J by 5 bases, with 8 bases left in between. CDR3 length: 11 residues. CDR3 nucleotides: TGTGCCAGTAGGCAGGGGAACGAGCAGTACTTC. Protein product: CASRQGNEQYF.

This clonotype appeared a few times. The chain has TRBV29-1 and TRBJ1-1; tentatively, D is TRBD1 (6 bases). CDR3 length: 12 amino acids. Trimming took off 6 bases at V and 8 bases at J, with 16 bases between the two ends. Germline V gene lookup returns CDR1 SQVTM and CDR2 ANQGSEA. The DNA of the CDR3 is TGCAGCGTGGCGGGGCGGGGGCGCGAAGCTTTCTTT. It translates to CSVAGRGREAFF.

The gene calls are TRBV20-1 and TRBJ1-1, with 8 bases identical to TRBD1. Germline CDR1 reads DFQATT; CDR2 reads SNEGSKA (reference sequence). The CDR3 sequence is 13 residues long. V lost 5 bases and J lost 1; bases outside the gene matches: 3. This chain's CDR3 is CSAPGQGNTEAFF. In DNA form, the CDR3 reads TGCAGTGCTCCCGGACAGGGGAACACTGAAGCTTTCTTT.

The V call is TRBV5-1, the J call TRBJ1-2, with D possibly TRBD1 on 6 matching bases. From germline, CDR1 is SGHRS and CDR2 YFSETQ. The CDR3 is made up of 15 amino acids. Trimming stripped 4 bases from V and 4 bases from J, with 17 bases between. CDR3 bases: TGCGCCAGCAGCCCCTCGGGACGGGGGGCCTATGGCTACACCTTC. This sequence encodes CASSPSGRGAYGYTF. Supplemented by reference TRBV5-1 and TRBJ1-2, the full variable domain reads KAGVTQTPRYLIKTRGQQVTLSCSPISGHRSVSWYQQTPGQGLQFLFEYFSETQRNKGNFPGRFSGRQFSNSRSEMNVSTLELGDSALYLCASSPSGRGAYGYTFGSGTRLTVV.

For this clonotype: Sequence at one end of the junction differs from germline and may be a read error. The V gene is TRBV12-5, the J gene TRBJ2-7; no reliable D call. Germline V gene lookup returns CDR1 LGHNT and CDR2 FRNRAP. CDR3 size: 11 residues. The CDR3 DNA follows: TGTGCTAGTGGCCAGTCCTCCGAGCAGTACTTC. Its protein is CASGQSSEQYF.

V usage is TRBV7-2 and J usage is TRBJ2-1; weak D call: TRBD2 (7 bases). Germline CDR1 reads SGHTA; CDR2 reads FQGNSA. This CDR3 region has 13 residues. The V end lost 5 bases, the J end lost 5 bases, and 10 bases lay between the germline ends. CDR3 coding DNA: TGTGCCAGCAGCGGGGGGGCGCACAATGAGCAGTTCTTC. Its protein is CASSGGAHNEQFF.

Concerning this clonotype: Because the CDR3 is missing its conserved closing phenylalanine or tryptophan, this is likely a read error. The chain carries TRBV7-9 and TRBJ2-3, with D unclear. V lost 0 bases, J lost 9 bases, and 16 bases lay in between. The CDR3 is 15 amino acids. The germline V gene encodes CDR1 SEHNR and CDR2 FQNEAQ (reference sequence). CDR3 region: CASSLAPGPPWTQYL. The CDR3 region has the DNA TGTGCCAGCAGCTTAGCCCCCGGACCCCCATGGACGCAGTATTTG.

Here the CDR3 reads CSAKGGPQETQYF. CDR3 nucleotide sequence: TGCAGTGCCAAGGGGGGACCCCAAGAGACCCAGTACTTC. The V and J genes are TRBV20-1 and TRBJ2-5, with D perhaps being TRBD1 or TRBD2 (6 bases each). This CDR3 comprises 13 residues. The germline CDR1 and CDR2 sequences are DFQATT and SNEGSKA (reference sequence). Trimming stripped 6 bases from V and 1 base from J, with 12 bases between.

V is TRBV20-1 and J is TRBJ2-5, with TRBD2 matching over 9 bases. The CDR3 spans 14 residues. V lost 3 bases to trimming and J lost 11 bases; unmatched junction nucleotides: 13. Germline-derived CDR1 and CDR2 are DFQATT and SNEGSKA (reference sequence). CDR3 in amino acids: CSASRASGTNEQYF. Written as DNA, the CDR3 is TGCAGTGCTAGTAGGGCTAGCGGGACGAATGAGCAGTACTTC.

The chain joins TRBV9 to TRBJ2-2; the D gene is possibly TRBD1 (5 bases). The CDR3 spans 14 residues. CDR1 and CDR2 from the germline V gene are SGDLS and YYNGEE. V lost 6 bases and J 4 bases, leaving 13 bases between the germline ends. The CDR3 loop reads CASTRKGSTGELFF. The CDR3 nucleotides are TGTGCCAGCACCCGAAAGGGGTCCACCGGGGAGCTGTTTTTT.

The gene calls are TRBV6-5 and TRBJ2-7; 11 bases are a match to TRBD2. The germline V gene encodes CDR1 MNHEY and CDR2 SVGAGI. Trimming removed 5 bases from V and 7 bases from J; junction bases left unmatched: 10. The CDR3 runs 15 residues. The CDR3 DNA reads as TGTGCCAGCAGTAACGAACTAGCGGGAGTGGGGGAGCAGTACTTC. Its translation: CASSNELAGVGEQYF.

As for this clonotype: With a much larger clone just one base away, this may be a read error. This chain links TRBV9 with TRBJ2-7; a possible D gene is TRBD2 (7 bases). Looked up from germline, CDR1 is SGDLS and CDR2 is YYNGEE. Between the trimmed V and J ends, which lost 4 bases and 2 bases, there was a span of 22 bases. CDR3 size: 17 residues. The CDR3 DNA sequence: TGTGCCAGCAGCCCCACCGCTAAGGGGGGGTTGCCCTACGAGCAGTACTTC. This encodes CASSPTAKGGLPYEQYF.

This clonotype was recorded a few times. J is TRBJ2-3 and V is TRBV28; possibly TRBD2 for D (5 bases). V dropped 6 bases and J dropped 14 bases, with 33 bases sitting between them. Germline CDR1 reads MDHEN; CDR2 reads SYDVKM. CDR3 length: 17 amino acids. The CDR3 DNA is TGTGCCAGCAGGTCCCAAACGGCGGACTCTACCAAAACCCCGGGGTATTTT. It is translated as CASRSQTADSTKTPGYF. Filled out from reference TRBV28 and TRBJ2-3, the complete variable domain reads DVKVTQSSRYLVKRTGEKVFLECVQDMDHENMFWYRQDPGLGLRLIYFSYDVKMKEKGDIPEGYSVSREKKERFSLILESASTNQTSMYLCASRSQTADSTKTPGYFGPGTRLTVL.

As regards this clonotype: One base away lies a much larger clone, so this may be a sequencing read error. DNA of the CDR3: TGTGCCACCAGTGATTTGCCGAATCAAAGGAAAACAGATGCGCAGTATTTT. Protein: CATSDLPNQRKTDAQYF. The rearrangement links TRBV24-1 to TRBJ2-3; the D is unclear. Germline V gene sequence: CDR1 KGHDR, CDR2 SFDVKD. The CDR3 contains 17 residues.

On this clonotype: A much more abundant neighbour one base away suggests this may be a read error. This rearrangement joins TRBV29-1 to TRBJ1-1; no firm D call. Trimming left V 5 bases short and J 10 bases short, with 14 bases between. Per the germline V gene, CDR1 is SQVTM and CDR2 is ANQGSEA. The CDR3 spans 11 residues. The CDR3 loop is CSVPLGVAAFF. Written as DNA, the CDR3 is TGCAGCGTTCCCCTGGGTGTCGCAGCTTTCTTT. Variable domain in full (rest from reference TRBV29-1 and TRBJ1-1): SAVISQKPSRDICQRGTSLTIQCQVDSQVTMMFWYRQQPGQSLTLIATANQGSEATYESGFVIDKFPISRPNLTFSTLTVSNMSPEDSSIYLCSVPLGVAAFFGQGTRLTVV.

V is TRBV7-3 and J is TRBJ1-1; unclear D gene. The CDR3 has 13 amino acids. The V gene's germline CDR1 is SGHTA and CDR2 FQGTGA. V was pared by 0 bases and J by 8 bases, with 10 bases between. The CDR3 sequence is CASSLTLRTEAFF. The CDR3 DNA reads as TGTGCCAGCAGCTTAACGTTGAGGACCGAAGCTTTCTTT.

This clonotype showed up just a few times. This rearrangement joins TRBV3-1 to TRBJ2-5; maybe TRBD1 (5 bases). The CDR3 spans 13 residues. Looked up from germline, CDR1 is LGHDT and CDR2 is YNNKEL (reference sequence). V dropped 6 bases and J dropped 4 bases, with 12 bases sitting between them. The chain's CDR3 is CASSYRSPETQYF. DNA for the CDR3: TGTGCCAGCAGTTACAGGAGTCCAGAGACCCAGTACTTC.